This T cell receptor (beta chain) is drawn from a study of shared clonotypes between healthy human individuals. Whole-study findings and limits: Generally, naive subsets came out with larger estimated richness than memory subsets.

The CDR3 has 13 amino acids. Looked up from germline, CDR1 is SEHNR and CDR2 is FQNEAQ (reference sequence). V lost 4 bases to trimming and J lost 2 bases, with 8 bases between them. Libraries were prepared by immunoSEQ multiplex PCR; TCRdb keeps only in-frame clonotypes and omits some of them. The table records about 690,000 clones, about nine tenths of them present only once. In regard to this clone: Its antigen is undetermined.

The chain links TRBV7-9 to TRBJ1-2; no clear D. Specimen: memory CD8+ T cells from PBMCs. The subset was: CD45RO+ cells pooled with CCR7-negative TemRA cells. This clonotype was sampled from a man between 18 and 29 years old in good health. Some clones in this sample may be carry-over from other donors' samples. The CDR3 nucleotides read TGTGCCAGCAGCTACGGAGAGAACTATGGCTACACCTTC. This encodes CASSYGENYGYTF.